Below, 23 T cell receptor beta chains from the same sample are listed, as sequenced in a study of blood T cell repertoires in COVID-19. The protocol was immunoSEQ multiplex PCR, while the TCRdb copy is restricted to in-frame clones and leaves out a portion. Among hundreds of thousands of clones listed, about 86% were seen once. The sample was PBMCs or T cells enriched from blood (not recorded which). These receptors were obtained from a woman in her forties or fifties with acute COVID-19.

The chain is built from TRBV9 and TRBJ2-2; 14 bases are shared with TRBD2. The CDR3 has 19 residues. The V and J ends lost 4 bases and 1 base, in that order; junction bases with no gene match: 9. CDR1 and CDR2 (germline): SGDLS, YYNGEE. The CDR3 sequence: CASSREGTSGSQNTGELFF. CDR3 nucleotides: TGTGCCAGCAGCCGGGAGGGGACTAGCGGGAGCCAGAACACCGGGGAGCTGTTTTTT.

This chain joins TRBV19 and TRBJ2-3, with 8 bases lining up with TRBD2. V gave up 5 bases and J gave up 3 bases; unmatched junction bases: 7. CDR1 LNHDA and CDR2 SQIVND come from the germline V gene (reference sequence). This CDR3 has 15 residues. As DNA, the CDR3 is TGTGCCAGTAGTGTTATAGCGGGACTGACAGATACGCAGTATTTT. This translates into CASSVIAGLTDTQYF.

The rearrangement uses TRBV21-1 and TRBJ2-4; the tabulated D call, TRBD1, remains unverified against the DNA. TRBV21-1 is described as a pseudogene. The CDR3 runs 20 residues. As DNA, the CDR3 is TGTGCCAGCAGCAAAATCAGGACAGGGGGCGCGAGGTTGGCCAAAAACATTCAGTACTTC. It codes for CASSKIRTGGARLAKNIQYF.

The chain links TRBV15 to TRBJ2-7; TRBD2 aligns across 15 bases. This CDR3 has 17 amino acids. Germline V CDR1 and CDR2: LNHNV, YYDKDF (reference sequence). Trimming removed 1 base from V and 0 bases from J; junction bases left unmatched: 1. CDR3 in DNA: TGTGCCACCAGCAGAGGGACTAGCGGGAGGGACTCCTACGAGCAGTACTTC. It encodes CATSRGTSGRDSYEQYF. The full variable domain, with the rest looked up from reference TRBV15 and TRBJ2-7, is DAMVIQNPRYQVTQFGKPVTLSCSQTLNHNVMYWYQQKSSQAPKLLFHYYDKDFNNEADTPDNFQSRRPNTSFCFLDIRSPGLGDTAMYLCATSRGTSGRDSYEQYFGPGTRLTVT.

The chain employs TRBV5-6 and TRBJ2-3, with D tentatively TRBD1 (6 bases). This CDR3 is 12 amino acids long. Germline CDR1 is SGHDT and CDR2 is YYEEEE. Deletions cut 2 bases from V and 5 bases from J, with 6 bases between. As DNA, the CDR3 is TGTGCCAGCAGCTTACAGGGAGATACGCAGTATTTT. Protein: CASSLQGDTQYF. The variable domain in full, with the rest retrieved from reference TRBV5-6 and TRBJ2-3, is DAGVTQSPTHLIKTRGQQVTLRCSPKSGHDTVSWYQQALGQGPQFIFQYYEEEERQRGNFPDRFSGHQFPNYSSELNVNALLLGDSALYLCASSLQGDTQYFGPGTRLTVL.

This clone came up a few times. V is TRBV25-1 and J is TRBJ2-7, with D unclear. CDR1 is MGHDK, CDR2 SYGVNS, per germline. Deletions cut 3 bases from V and 0 bases from J, with 12 bases between. The CDR3 is 15 residues long. CDR3 DNA sequence: TGTGCCAGCAGTGAGAGGCGCCTAAGCTCCTACGAGCAGTACTTC. This translates into CASSERRLSSYEQYF.

This clone was detected only a few times. CDR3 amino acids: CASSFYQSRSPQHF. DNA for the CDR3: TGTGCCAGCAGCTTTTATCAGTCCCGCTCGCCCCAGCATTTT. The chain recombines TRBV2 with TRBJ1-5; no clear D gene. This CDR3 region has 14 residues. The V gene's germline CDR1 is SNHLY and CDR2 FYNNEI. V was clipped by 6 bases and J by 9 bases, with 18 bases between them.

V usage is TRBV9 and J usage is TRBJ2-1; unclear D gene. Germline V lookup: CDR1 SGDLS, CDR2 YYNGEE. The CDR3 spans 14 residues. Trimming removed 3 bases from V and 9 bases from J, with 16 bases in between. CDR3 region: CASSAGSIGGEQFF. DNA of the CDR3: TGTGCCAGCAGCGCCGGGTCTATAGGTGGTGAGCAGTTCTTC.

This chain uses TRBV5-1 with TRBJ2-7; tentative D call: TRBD2 (6 bases). V lost 4 bases and J 4 bases, leaving 18 bases between the germline ends. CDR1 and CDR2 (germline): SGHRS, YFSETQ. The CDR3 is 15 amino acids. CDR3 in amino acids: CASSTEVGTGYEQYF. The CDR3 region has the DNA TGCGCCAGCAGCACAGAAGTGGGGACTGGATACGAGCAGTACTTC.

The CDR3 region has the DNA TGTGCCAGCAGCTCCGCCGGACAGGGGGCGAATGAAAAACTGTTTTTT. Encoded protein: CASSSAGQGANEKLFF. The V gene is TRBV9, the J gene TRBJ1-4, with 11 positions matching TRBD1. Germline V CDR1 and CDR2: SGDLS, YYNGEE. Trimming removed 4 bases from V and 5 bases from J; junction bases left unmatched: 7. The CDR3 is 16 amino acids.

V usage is TRBV6-5 and J usage is TRBJ1-4, with TRBD1 matching over 9 bases. This CDR3 comprises 15 residues. J gave up 4 bases and V 5 bases, and 5 bases lay outside the gene matches. The germline gives CDR1 MNHEY, CDR2 SVGAGI. In DNA form, the CDR3 reads TGTGCCAGCAGTCCCCGGACAGGGGATAATGAAAAACTGTTTTTT. Protein product: CASSPRTGDNEKLFF.

The V and J genes are TRBV29-1 and TRBJ1-1; D not certain. CDR1 is SQVTM and CDR2 is ANQGSEA in the germline V gene. CDR3 length: 13 amino acids. Trimming took 1 base from V and 6 from J, leaving 12 bases between them. DNA of the CDR3: TGCAGCGTTGAAGTTCCATCAGCGGCTGAAGCTTTCTTT. It yields the protein CSVEVPSAAEAFF.

J is TRBJ1-6 and V is TRBV18, with a weak D call TRBD1 (6 bases). Deletions cut 2 bases from V and 10 bases from J, with 12 bases between. Looked up from germline, CDR1 is KGHSH and CDR2 is LQKENI. CDR3 length: 14 residues. The CDR3 sequence is CASSPEGTQSPLHF. CDR3 DNA sequence: TGTGCCAGCTCACCAGAGGGGACACAATCACCCCTCCACTTT.

This clone has a count of ten or more. The chain employs TRBV15 and TRBJ1-6; 9 bases are a match to TRBD1. J gave up 9 bases and V 8 bases, and 8 bases lay outside the gene matches. CDR1 and CDR2 (germline): LNHNV, YYDKDF (reference sequence). The CDR3 has 14 amino acids. The chain's CDR3 is CATRDRGSGSPLHF. The CDR3 DNA reads as TGTGCCACCCGAGACAGGGGGAGTGGTTCACCCCTCCACTTT.

The chain carries TRBV5-1 and TRBJ1-4, with 10 bases fitting TRBD1. Per the germline V gene, CDR1 is SGHRS and CDR2 is YFSETQ. The J segment lost 8 bases and the V segment lost 4 bases, leaving 17 bases of the junction unmatched. The CDR3 loop spans 18 amino acids. CDR3 nucleotide sequence: TGCGCCAGCAGCGCACCGGAGACAGGGGGCGCGGGGGACGAAAAACTGTTTTTT. This translates into CASSAPETGGAGDEKLFF.

The rearrangement uses TRBV27 and TRBJ2-7; 7 bases agree with TRBD1. The trim removed 2 bases at V and 6 bases at J, leaving 10 bases unmatched. The CDR3 covers 15 residues. Germline CDR1 is MNHEY and CDR2 is SMNVEV (reference sequence). CDR3 region: CASSLVPGGMVEQYF. DNA of the CDR3: TGTGCCAGCAGTTTAGTGCCAGGGGGTATGGTCGAGCAGTACTTC.

The rearrangement uses TRBV25-1 and TRBJ1-1; 9 bases are shared with TRBD1. The CDR3 is 14 residues long. Germline CDR1 MGHDK, CDR2 SYGVNS. The ends lost 6 bases at V and 5 bases at J; junction bases unmatched: 7. In DNA form, the CDR3 reads TGTGCCAGCAGCCAAAAGGACAGGGGAACTGAAGCTTTCTTT. It yields the protein CASSQKDRGTEAFF.

This clone was seen a single time. V gene TRBV5-4 combines with J gene TRBJ2-5, with D possibly being TRBD2 (6 bases). This CDR3 contains 14 residues. CDR1 is SGHNT and CDR2 is YYREEE in the germline V gene (reference sequence). Deletions cut 6 bases from V and 1 base from J, with 13 bases between. The CDR3 DNA sequence: TGTGCCAGCAAGAACACTAGCACCCAAGAGACCCAGTACTTC. Its translation: CASKNTSTQETQYF.

To note about this clone: This specimen includes other DNA sequences encoding the same CDR3. The chain couples TRBV6-5 to TRBJ1-5; the match to TRBD1 covers 7 bases. J was trimmed by 6 bases and V by 6 bases; bases with no gene match: 5. The germline gives CDR1 MNHEY, CDR2 SVGAGI. The CDR3 consists of 13 residues. CDR3 nucleotides: TGTGCCAGCAGCAGACAGGGAGGTCAGCCCCAGCATTTT. Translation: CASSRQGGQPQHF.

This clone has more than one count but fewer than ten. The gene calls are TRBV3-1 (or the pseudogene TRBV3-2) and TRBJ2-2, with D possibly being TRBD2 (7 bases). The CDR3 runs to 15 residues. With 2 bases removed from V and 6 bases from J, the gap between germline ends came to 13 bases. Germline CDR1 is LGHDT and CDR2 is YNNKEL (reference sequence). The CDR3 here is CASSQFGGAAGELFF. The CDR3, as DNA: TGTGCCAGCAGCCAATTTGGGGGGGCCGCCGGGGAGCTGTTTTTT.

CDR3 sequence reads: CACKREGRLISPYEQYF. The DNA for the CDR3 is TGTGCATGCAAGCGGGAGGGCCGACTAATCTCCCCCTACGAGCAGTACTTC. This chain links TRBV28 with TRBJ2-7; 10 positions match TRBD2. This CDR3 is built from 17 residues. From germline, CDR1 is MDHEN and CDR2 SYDVKM.

The rearrangement uses TRBV2 and TRBJ2-7; a weak D match, TRBD2 (6 bases). The CDR3 is 12 residues long. V was cut by 8 bases and J by 3 bases, with 11 bases left in between. CDR1 and CDR2 (germline): SNHLY, FYNNEI. CDR3 in DNA: TGTGCCAGCTCCGGGACTTACTACGAGCAGTACTTC. The encoded protein is CASSGTYYEQYF.

V gene TRBV5-3 combines with J gene TRBJ1-4; D is perhaps TRBD1 (5 bases). TRBV5-3 is an open reading frame whose function is uncertain. Trimming removed 1 base at V and 6 bases at J, with 13 bases between. There are 15 residues in the CDR3. Written as DNA, the CDR3 is TGTGCCAGAAGCTTGATGGGGACGGGGGATGAAAAACTGTTTTTT. It codes for CARSLMGTGDEKLFF.